This T cell receptor beta chain was observed in a study of patients and donors after allogeneic stem cell transplantation. Using its own MiXCR run on the RT-PCR reads, TCRdb lists one record per CDR3 protein. The repertoire holds about 960,000 distinct CDR3 sequences, with about a sixth as singletons. Trimming removed 7 bases from V and 1 base from J, with 11 bases in between. The length of the CDR3 is 13 residues. Germline V gives CDR1 MNHNS, CDR2 SASEGT. This sequence was found in a human donor who was either an allogeneic HSCT recipient or a stem cell or donor lymphocyte infusion donor (not recorded which). It is not recorded whose cells these are; they may come from a transplant donor. The gene calls are TRBV6-1 and TRBJ2-7, with TRBD1 as a possible D gene (5 bases). Sequencing used blood, either unsorted or a sorted T cell fraction (not recorded which). The CDR3 is CASTKRGSYEQYF. DNA of the CDR3: TGTGCCAGCACCAAAAGGGGTTCCTACGAGCAGTACTTC.